Following are 5 T cell receptor beta chains from one sample sequenced in a study of blood T cell repertoires in COVID-19. TCRdb's copy holds only in-frame clones and misses some; the assay was immunoSEQ multiplex PCR. This table has a few hundred thousand clones, 80% to 90% appearing once. Sequencing was performed on peripheral blood. The source is a middle-aged man with acute or convalescent COVID-19.

The chain recombines TRBV6-1 with TRBJ2-6; possibly TRBD1 for D (6 bases). Germline V gene data show CDR1 as MNHNS and CDR2 as SASEGT. V was pared by 1 base and J by 0 bases, with 7 bases between. The CDR3 sequence is 16 residues long. CDR3 amino acids: CASSEEQGSGANVLTF. Here the CDR3 DNA reads TGTGCCAGCAGTGAAGAACAGGGCTCTGGGGCCAACGTCCTGACTTTC.

The chain has TRBV6-5 and TRBJ1-5; tentative D call: TRBD1 (6 bases). Germline assignment: CDR1 MNHEY and CDR2 SVGAGI. V dropped 0 bases and J dropped 4 bases, with 13 bases sitting between them. CDR3 length: 16 residues. The CDR3 protein is CASSYSIAGANQPQHF. The CDR3 nucleotides are TGTGCCAGCAGTTACTCGATCGCAGGGGCGAATCAGCCCCAGCATTTT.

The table lists this clone with a few counts. The J gene is TRBJ1-5, the V gene TRBV12-3 or TRBV12-4; D is ambiguous. CDR3 length: 13 amino acids. Trimming removed 9 bases from V and 6 bases from J, with 15 bases in between. CDR3 loop: CASQYSGGQPQHF. The DNA of the CDR3 is TGTGCCAGTCAATACTCAGGAGGTCAGCCCCAGCATTTT.

The chain joins TRBV28 to TRBJ1-1, with 7 bases fitting TRBD1. V dropped 6 bases and J dropped 8; count of bases not matched to a gene: 18. This CDR3 comprises 16 residues. Germline CDR1 MDHEN, CDR2 SYDVKM. The CDR3 sequence is CASSLTGAPREVEAFF. For the CDR3, the DNA is TGTGCCAGCAGCCTCACAGGGGCCCCCAGGGAGGTGGAAGCTTTCTTT.

This chain connects TRBV6-5 to TRBJ1-2; possibly TRBD1 for D (5 bases). The germline V gene has CDR1 MNHEY and CDR2 SVGAGI. Trimming took 4 bases from V and 5 from J, leaving 17 bases between them. This CDR3 comprises 15 residues. Here the CDR3 DNA reads TGTGCCAGCAGTTCAGGGCCCGACAGACCGTATGGCTACACCTTC. Translation gives CASSSGPDRPYGYTF.